This is a list of T cell receptor beta chains from one sample in a study of metastatic and nonmetastatic thyroid tumors. With MiXCR, TCRdb called clones anew from the PCR reads. The table includes tens of thousands of clones, roughly 18% detected once. The material sequenced was blood. The receptors shown here come from a female donor with papillary thyroid cancer or a benign thyroid nodule (not recorded which). Some clones in this sample may be carry-over from other donors' samples. CDR3s include the opening cysteine and the closing phenylalanine or tryptophan. The order of the fields is J gene, V gene, CDR3 protein.

TRBJ2-7,TRBV6-1,CASSEYPGHYEQYF
TRBJ2-7,TRBV9,CASSVGEGGAAYEQYF
TRBJ2-3,TRBV20-1,CSARDFRADTQYF
TRBJ2-7,TRBV2,CASSENSYEQYF
TRBJ2-7,TRBV5-5,CASSLDIGTGSYEQYF
TRBJ2-3,TRBV12-3/TRBV12-4,CASSNTGTSGTDTQYF
NA,TRBV20-1,CSASRYNEQFF
TRBJ2-5,TRBV20-1,CSARDLAFQETQYF
TRBJ2-7,TRBV11-3,CASSLGGGKYEQYF
TRBJ2-7,TRBV11-2,CASSLQLAGQFSSYEQYF
TRBJ2-1,TRBV5-4,CASYSREDNEQFF
TRBJ1-2,TRBV3-1,CASGVSYGYTF
TRBJ2-1,TRBV24-1,CATRGAYNEQFF
TRBJ2-7,TRBV11-2,CASSLVSGTTPDYEQYF
TRBJ2-7,TRBV19,CASSGQPLEQYF
TRBJ1-6,TRBV9,CASSVGTGQSPLHF
TRBJ2-7,TRBV6-2/TRBV6-3,CASTARGSGDGYEQYF
TRBJ2-1,TRBV29-1,CSVIGGALNEQFF
TRBJ2-1,TRBV27,CASSVPGLAGYNEQFF
TRBJ1-1,TRBV18,CASSPRAGNTEAFF
TRBJ2-3,TRBV20-1,CSARKPGQGGTIDTQYF
TRBJ2-3,TRBV20-1,CSAGRQSEDTQYF
TRBJ2-2,TRBV11-2,CASSLSGIPGELFF
TRBJ2-7,TRBV28,CASSSAGSVGEQYF
TRBJ1-5,TRBV2,CASTTTGGPQHF
TRBJ1-1,TRBV30,CAWSGYSEGTEAFF
TRBJ2-2,TRBV6-1,CASSTRRGELFF
TRBJ1-1,TRBV6-5,CASSYAQRPMNTEAFF
TRBJ1-2,TRBV4-3,CASSQSRDRGYGYTF
TRBJ2-3,TRBV27,CASSLSPGPSTDTQYF
TRBJ2-1,TRBV4-1,CASSQGSGFGYNGQFF
TRBJ2-7,TRBV3-1,CASSQELGVDRYPYEQYF
TRBJ1-4,TRBV28,CATPRSGTGAPFFF
TRBJ1-1,TRBV4-1,CASRDRGGTEAFF
TRBJ2-7,TRBV19,CASSIPGLAGEQYF
TRBJ2-3,TRBV9,CASSVDRAAGGSDTQYF
TRBJ2-7,TRBV5-6,CASTAVPGGFNYSYEQYF
TRBJ1-4,TRBV27,CASSPRLTEEKLFF
TRBJ1-4,TRBV28,CASTHFGGGGEKLFF
TRBJ1-5,TRBV6-1,CASSEALSNQHQHF
TRBJ2-3,TRBV27,CASSFPGTDTQYF
TRBJ2-1,TRBV28,CASSLGRQGKFF
TRBJ2-7,TRBV6-1,CASNPGQATNYEQYF
TRBJ1-1,TRBV5-1,CASSLRAGNTEAFF
TRBJ1-2,TRBV24-1,CATSDVTGVAGGYTF
TRBJ1-1,TRBV6-1,CASSEWILNTEAFF
TRBJ2-7,TRBV6-6,CASSYSGSYEQYF
TRBJ1-4,TRBV6-1,CASSGPGREGEKLFF